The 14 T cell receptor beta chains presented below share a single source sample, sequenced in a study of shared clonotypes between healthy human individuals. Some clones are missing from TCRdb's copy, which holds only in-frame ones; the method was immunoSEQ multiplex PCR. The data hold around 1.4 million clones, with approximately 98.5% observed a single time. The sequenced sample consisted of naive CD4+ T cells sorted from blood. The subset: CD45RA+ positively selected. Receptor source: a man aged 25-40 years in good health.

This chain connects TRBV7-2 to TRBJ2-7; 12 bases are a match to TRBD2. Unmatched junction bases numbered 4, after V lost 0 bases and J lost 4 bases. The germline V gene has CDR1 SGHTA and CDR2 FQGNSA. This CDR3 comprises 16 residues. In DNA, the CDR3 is TGTGCCAGCAGCTTAGCGGGACTAGCGGGCCGATACGAGCAGTACTTC. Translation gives CASSLAGLAGRYEQYF.

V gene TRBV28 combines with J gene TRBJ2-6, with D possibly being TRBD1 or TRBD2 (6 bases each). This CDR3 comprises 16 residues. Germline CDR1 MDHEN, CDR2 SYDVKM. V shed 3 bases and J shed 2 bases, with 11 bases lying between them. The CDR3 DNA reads TGTGCCAGCAGTTTGAGGGGGGCGGCTGGGGCCAACGTCCTGACTTTC. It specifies CASSLRGAAGANVLTF.

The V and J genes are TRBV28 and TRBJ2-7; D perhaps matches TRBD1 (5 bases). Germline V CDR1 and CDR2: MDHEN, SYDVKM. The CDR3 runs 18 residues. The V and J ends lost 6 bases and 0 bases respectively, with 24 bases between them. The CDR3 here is CASSLNPKVQESSYEQYF. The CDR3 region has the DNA TGTGCCAGCAGCTTAAACCCAAAGGTACAGGAAAGCTCCTACGAGCAGTACTTC.

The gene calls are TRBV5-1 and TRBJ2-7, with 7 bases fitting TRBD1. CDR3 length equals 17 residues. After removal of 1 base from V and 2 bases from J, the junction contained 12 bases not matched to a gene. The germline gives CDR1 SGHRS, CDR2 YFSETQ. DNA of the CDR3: TGCGCCAGCAGCTTGTTTATGGCAGGGGGAGACCCCTACGAGCAGTACTTC. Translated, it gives CASSLFMAGGDPYEQYF.

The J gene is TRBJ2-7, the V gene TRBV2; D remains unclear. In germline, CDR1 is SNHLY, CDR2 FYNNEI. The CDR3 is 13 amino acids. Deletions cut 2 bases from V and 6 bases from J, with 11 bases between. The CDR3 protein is CASSESRVGEQYF. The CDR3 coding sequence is TGTGCCAGCAGTGAAAGTCGGGTTGGCGAGCAGTACTTC.

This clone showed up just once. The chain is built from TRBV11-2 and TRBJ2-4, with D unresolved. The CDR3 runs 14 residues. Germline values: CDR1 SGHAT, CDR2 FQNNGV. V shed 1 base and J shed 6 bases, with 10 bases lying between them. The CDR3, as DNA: TGTGCCAGCAGCTTAGTTCGAGGATCAAACATTCAGTACTTC. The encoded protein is CASSLVRGSNIQYF.

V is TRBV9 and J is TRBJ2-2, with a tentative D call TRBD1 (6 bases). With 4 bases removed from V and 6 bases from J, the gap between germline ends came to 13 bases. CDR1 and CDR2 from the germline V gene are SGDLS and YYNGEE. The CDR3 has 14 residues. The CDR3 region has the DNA TGTGCCAGCAGCCCAGGGGATCGCGCCGGGGAGCTGTTTTTT. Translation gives CASSPGDRAGELFF.

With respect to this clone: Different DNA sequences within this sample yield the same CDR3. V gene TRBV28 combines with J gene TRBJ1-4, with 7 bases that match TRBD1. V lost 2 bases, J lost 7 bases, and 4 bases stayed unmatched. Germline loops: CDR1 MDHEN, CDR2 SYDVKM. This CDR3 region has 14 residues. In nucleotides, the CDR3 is TGTGCCAGCAGTTTAGACAGGGTTGTTGAAAAACTGTTTTTT. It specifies CASSLDRVVEKLFF.

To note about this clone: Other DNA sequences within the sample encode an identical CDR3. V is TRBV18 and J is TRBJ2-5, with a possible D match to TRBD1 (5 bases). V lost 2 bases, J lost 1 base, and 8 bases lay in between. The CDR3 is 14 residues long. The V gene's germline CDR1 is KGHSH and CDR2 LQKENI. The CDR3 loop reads CASSPLGAQETQYF. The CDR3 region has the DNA TGTGCCAGCTCACCATTAGGGGCCCAAGAGACCCAGTACTTC.

CDR3 amino acids: CASSAPGQGAYEQYF. In DNA, the CDR3 is TGTGCCAGTAGTGCTCCGGGACAGGGGGCCTACGAGCAGTACTTC. V and J are TRBV19 and TRBJ2-7, with TRBD1 matching 11 bases. The CDR3 has 15 amino acids. The V and J ends lost 5 bases and 2 bases, in that order; junction bases with no gene match: 5. Looked up from germline, CDR1 is LNHDA and CDR2 is SQIVND (reference sequence).

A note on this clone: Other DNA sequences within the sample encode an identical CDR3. The CDR3 reads CASSPQGDYGYTF. DNA for the CDR3: TGTGCCAGCTCACCCCAGGGTGACTATGGCTACACCTTC. The chain links TRBV18 to TRBJ1-2, with D perhaps matching TRBD1 (5 bases). V was shortened by 3 bases and J by 3 bases, with 8 bases between the two germline ends. Germline-derived CDR1 and CDR2 are KGHSH and LQKENI. CDR3 size: 13 residues. Complete variable domain (other parts from reference TRBV18 and TRBJ1-2): NAGVMQNPRHLVRRRGQEARLRCSPMKGHSHVYWYRQLPEEGLKFMVYLQKENIIDESGMPKERFSAEFPKEGPSILRIQQVVRGDSAAYFCASSPQGDYGYTFGSGTRLTVV.

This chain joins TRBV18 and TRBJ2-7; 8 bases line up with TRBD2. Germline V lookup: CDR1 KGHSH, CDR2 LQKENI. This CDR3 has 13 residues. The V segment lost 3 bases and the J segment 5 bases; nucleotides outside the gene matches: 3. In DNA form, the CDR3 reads TGTGCCAGCTCACCGGGACTAGATGACGAGCAGTACTTC. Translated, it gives CASSPGLDDEQYF.

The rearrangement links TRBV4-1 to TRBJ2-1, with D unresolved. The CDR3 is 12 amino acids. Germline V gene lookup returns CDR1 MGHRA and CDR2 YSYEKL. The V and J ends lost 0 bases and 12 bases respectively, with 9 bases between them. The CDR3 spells CASSQDPRGQFF. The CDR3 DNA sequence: TGCGCCAGCAGCCAAGACCCCCGTGGGCAGTTCTTC.

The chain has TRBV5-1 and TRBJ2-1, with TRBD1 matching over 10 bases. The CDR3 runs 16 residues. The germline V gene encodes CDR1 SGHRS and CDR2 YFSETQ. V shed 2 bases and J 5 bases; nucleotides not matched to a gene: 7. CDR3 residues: CASSLDRDRGDNEQFF. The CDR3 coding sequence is TGCGCCAGCAGCTTAGACCGGGACAGGGGTGACAATGAGCAGTTCTTC.